This T cell receptor beta chain stems from a study of blood T cells in healthy people across ages. A second 7 to 11 cycle PCR used barcoded and J-beta primers. TCRdb re-derived calls from the 5' RACE reads in MiXCR, one entry per CDR3 protein. The sample includes about 1,800,000 distinct CDR3 sequences, roughly 27% seen only once; the top ten take about 8%. Germline CDR1 is SGHRS and CDR2 is YFSETQ. The V gene lost 1 base and the J gene lost 7 bases, with 14 bases spanning the gap. This CDR3 has 14 residues. A remark on this clonotype: The antigen remains unidentified.

Study outcomes and limitations: Getting older went along with TCR beta diversity per million T cells dropping roughly linearly.

This rearrangement joins TRBV5-1 to TRBJ1-2; D remains unclear. The sequencing sample was made of blood. This clonotype was obtained from a woman aged 30 to 39 in good health. Written as DNA, the CDR3 is TGCGCCAGCAGCTTGAGTGGTAGGAACAGTGGCTACACCTTC. Translating it yields CASSLSGRNSGYTF.